This TCR beta chain was recovered during a study of cytomegalovirus exposure and HLA in healthy donors. The PCR had 60 Vbeta and 13 Jbeta primers. Using immunoSEQ multiplex PCR, the repertoire was profiled, and TCRdb retains in-frame clones only, with some absent. Of about 150,000 clones listed, roughly 87% are singletons. The germline V gene has CDR1 SGHRS and CDR2 YFSETQ. The CDR3 consists of 15 residues. The J segment lost 2 bases and the V segment lost 4 bases, leaving 5 bases of the junction unmatched. The sequencing sample was made of PBMCs. The sequence derives from a woman between 40 and 50 years old in good health and CMV-seronegative. The V and J genes are TRBV5-1 and TRBJ2-5; TRBD2 matches 10 bases. CDR3 protein: CASSPGTSEQETQYF. The CDR3 DNA reads as TGCGCCAGCAGCCCCGGGACTAGCGAGCAAGAGACCCAGTACTTC.